These 14 T cell receptor beta chains share one sample of origin, sequenced in a study of cytomegalovirus exposure and HLA in healthy donors. A multiplex PCR was run with 60 Vbeta primers and 13 Jbeta primers. The protocol was immunoSEQ multiplex PCR, while the TCRdb copy is restricted to in-frame clones and leaves out a portion. The sample yields 87,000 or so clones, 50% to 80% seen once. Sequencing used PBMCs. All receptors come from a man between 60 and 75 years old in good health and CMV-seronegative.

V gene TRBV18 combines with J gene TRBJ2-1; perhaps TRBD2 as D (6 bases). Germline V gene sequence: CDR1 KGHSH, CDR2 LQKENI. This CDR3 region has 14 residues. Between the trimmed V and J ends, which lost 8 bases and 6 bases, there was a span of 17 bases. As DNA, the CDR3 is TGTGCCAGCCGAGCGGGTGCCCTCTTCAATGAGCAGTTCTTC. This encodes CASRAGALFNEQFF. Full variable domain (rest looked up from reference TRBV18 and TRBJ2-1): NAGVMQNPRHLVRRRGQEARLRCSPMKGHSHVYWYRQLPEEGLKFMVYLQKENIIDESGMPKERFSAEFPKEGPSILRIQQVVRGDSAAYFCASRAGALFNEQFFGPGTRLTVL.

For the CDR3, the DNA is TGTGCCAGCAGCGTCGACTTAGGGGCCAACGTCCTGACTTTC. It is translated as CASSVDLGANVLTF. The chain carries TRBV9 and TRBJ2-6; D is uncertain. Germline loops: CDR1 SGDLS, CDR2 YYNGEE. V was trimmed by 2 bases and J by 4 bases, leaving 7 bases between them. CDR3 length: 14 residues. The full variable domain, its missing parts supplied by reference TRBV9 and TRBJ2-6, is DSGVTQTPKHLITATGQRVTLRCSPRSGDLSVYWYQQSLDQGLQFLIQYYNGEERAKGNILERFSAQQFPDLHSELNLSSLELGDSALYFCASSVDLGANVLTFGAGSRLTVL.

The V and J genes are TRBV19 and TRBJ2-3; TRBD1 might be the D (6 bases). V was clipped by 8 bases and J by 6 bases, with 18 bases between them. Germline V gene data show CDR1 as LNHDA and CDR2 as SQIVND (reference sequence). CDR3 length: 14 amino acids. CDR3 loop: CASEGDPVRDTQYF. For the CDR3, the DNA is TGTGCCAGTGAGGGGGATCCCGTCCGGGATACGCAGTATTTT. Looking up the rest from reference TRBV19 and TRBJ2-3 gives the full variable domain: DGGITQSPKYLFRKEGQNVTLSCEQNLNHDAMYWYRQDPGQGLRLIYYSQIVNDFQKGDIAEGYSVSREKKESFPLTVTSAQKNPTAFYLCASEGDPVRDTQYFGPGTRLTVL.

The chain uses TRBV2 and TRBJ1-2; tentative D call: TRBD1 (5 bases). The germline gives CDR1 SNHLY, CDR2 FYNNEI. The length of the CDR3 is 15 residues. V was cut by 4 bases and J by 0 bases, with 12 bases left in between. The CDR3 protein is CASSAWQGPNYGYTF. The CDR3, as DNA: TGTGCCAGCAGTGCGTGGCAGGGCCCTAACTATGGCTACACCTTC.

The chain combines TRBV9 with TRBJ1-1, with 8 bases fitting TRBD1. Germline trimming cut 5 bases from V and 0 bases from J; bases unmatched to any gene: 6. The CDR3 is 15 amino acids. CDR1 is SGDLS and CDR2 is YYNGEE in the germline V gene. CDR3 sequence: CASRAGTGLNTEAFF. In nucleotides, the CDR3 is TGTGCCAGCAGGGCCGGGACAGGATTGAACACTGAAGCTTTCTTT. Full variable domain (remainder filled in from reference TRBV9 and TRBJ1-1): DSGVTQTPKHLITATGQRVTLRCSPRSGDLSVYWYQQSLDQGLQFLIQYYNGEERAKGNILERFSAQQFPDLHSELNLSSLELGDSALYFCASRAGTGLNTEAFFGQGTRLTVV.

The CDR3 DNA reads TGTGCCAGCAGTGAATATGGACAGTCCTACGAGCAGTACTTC. Translation gives CASSEYGQSYEQYF. The chain has TRBV6-1 and TRBJ2-7, with D possibly TRBD1 on 6 matching bases. The CDR3 sequence is 14 residues long. Germline values: CDR1 MNHNS, CDR2 SASEGT. V was shortened by 2 bases and J by 1 base, with 9 bases between the two germline ends.

The chain combines TRBV6-1 with TRBJ2-5, with 12 bases identical to TRBD2. V was clipped by 6 bases and J by 5 bases; unmatched bases: 7. Germline CDR1 and CDR2: MNHNS and SASEGT. CDR3 length equals 15 residues. CDR3 protein: CASSELAGGVETQYF. The DNA of the CDR3 is TGTGCCAGCAGCGAACTAGCGGGGGGAGTGGAGACCCAGTACTTC.

Concerning this clone itself: A much larger clonotype is one base distant, so this may be a read error. The chain carries TRBV5-4 and TRBJ1-1; perhaps TRBD1 as D (6 bases). Trimming cost V 4 bases and J 6 bases, with 22 bases left between them. The CDR3 has 16 residues. Germline V gives CDR1 SGHNT, CDR2 YYREEE (reference sequence). This CDR3 is CASSPQSGTLDAEAFF. As DNA, the CDR3 is TGTGCCAGCAGCCCACAATCCGGGACACTGGACGCTGAAGCTTTCTTT.

The chain has TRBV9 and TRBJ1-1, with 8 bases lining up with TRBD1. The germline CDR1 and CDR2 sequences are SGDLS and YYNGEE. V shed 3 bases and J 7 bases; nucleotides not matched to a gene: 11. The CDR3 consists of 15 residues. CDR3 nucleotides: TGTGCCAGCAGCGAACAGACAGGGGAGCTTGATGAAGCTTTCTTT. Amino acid sequence: CASSEQTGELDEAFF.

This clone was detected a few times. The V and J genes are TRBV6-5 and TRBJ2-3; TRBD2 might be the D (6 bases). Deletions cut 5 bases from V and 4 bases from J, with 13 bases between. The CDR3 runs to 14 residues. Per the germline V gene, CDR1 is MNHEY and CDR2 is SVGAGI. CDR3 DNA: TGTGCCAGCAGTGGCAGTTCGGGGGCAGATACGCAGTATTTT. Amino acids: CASSGSSGADTQYF.

The rearrangement joins TRBV7-6 to TRBJ2-1, with 8 bases matching TRBD2. Germline assignment: CDR1 SGHVS and CDR2 FNYEAQ. This CDR3 contains 15 residues. After removal of 5 bases from V and 10 bases from J, the junction contained 13 bases not matched to a gene. CDR3 in DNA: TGTGCCAGCAGCCCCTTGGGGGTAGCGGGATGGGAGCAGTTCTTC. It translates to CASSPLGVAGWEQFF. The variable domain in full, with the rest retrieved from reference TRBV7-6 and TRBJ2-1, is GAGVSQSPRYKVTKRGQDVALRCDPISGHVSLYWYRQALGQGPEFLTYFNYEAQQDKSGLPNDRFSAERPEGSISTLTIQRTEQRDSAMYRCASSPLGVAGWEQFFGPGTRLTVL.

The CDR3 protein is CATIVIGGQFFQKLFF. In DNA, the CDR3 is TGCGCCACCATAGTCATAGGGGGACAGTTTTTTCAAAAACTGTTTTTT. V and J are TRBV10-1 and TRBJ1-4; 7 nucleotides line up with TRBD1. V shed 10 bases, J shed 9 bases, and the junction held 20 bases outside the gene matches. CDR1 and CDR2 from the germline V gene are WNHNN and SYGVQD (reference sequence). CDR3 length: 16 residues.

The genes are TRBV7-6 and TRBJ1-4; unclear D gene. With 1 base removed from V and 8 bases from J, the gap between germline ends came to 14 bases. This CDR3 has 15 amino acids. Germline V CDR1 and CDR2: SGHVS, FNYEAQ. The CDR3 coding sequence is TGTGCCAGCAGCTTAGGAGGGTCTAGAGGCGAAAAACTGTTTTTT. It codes for CASSLGGSRGEKLFF.

There are a few counts of this clone. The V gene is TRBV6-6, the J gene TRBJ2-3; 12 positions match TRBD2. Trimming at V came to 4 bases and at J to 7 bases, leaving 3 bases not matched to a gene. Germline V lookup: CDR1 MNHNY, CDR2 SVGAGI (reference sequence). The CDR3 extends over 14 amino acids. The CDR3 DNA reads as TGTGCCAGCAGTTGGACTAGCGGGATACATACGCAGTATTTT. It codes for CASSWTSGIHTQYF.